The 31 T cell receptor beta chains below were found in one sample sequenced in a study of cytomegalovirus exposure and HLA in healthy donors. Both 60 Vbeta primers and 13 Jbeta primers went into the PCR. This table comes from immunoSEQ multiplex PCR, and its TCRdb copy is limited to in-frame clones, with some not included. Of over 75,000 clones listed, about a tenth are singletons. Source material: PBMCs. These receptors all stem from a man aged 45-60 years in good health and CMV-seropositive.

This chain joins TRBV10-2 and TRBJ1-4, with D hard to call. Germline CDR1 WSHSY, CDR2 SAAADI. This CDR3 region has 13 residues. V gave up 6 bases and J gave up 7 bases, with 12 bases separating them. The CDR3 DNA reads TGCGCCAGCAGGCGGGGAGAGGGTGAAAAACTGTTTTTT. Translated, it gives CASRRGEGEKLFF.

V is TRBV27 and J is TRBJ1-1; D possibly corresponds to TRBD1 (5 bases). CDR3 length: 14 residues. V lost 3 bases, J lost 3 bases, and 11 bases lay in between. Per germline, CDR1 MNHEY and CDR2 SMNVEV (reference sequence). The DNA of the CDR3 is TGTGCCAGCAGTTTGGGCAGGGTGTACACTGAAGCTTTCTTT. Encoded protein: CASSLGRVYTEAFF.

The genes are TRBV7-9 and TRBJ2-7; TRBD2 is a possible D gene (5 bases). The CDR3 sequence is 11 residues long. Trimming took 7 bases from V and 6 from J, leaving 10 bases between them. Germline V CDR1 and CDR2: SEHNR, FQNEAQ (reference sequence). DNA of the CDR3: TGTGCCAGCACCCGAGGGTCCGAGCAGTACTTC. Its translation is CASTRGSEQYF.

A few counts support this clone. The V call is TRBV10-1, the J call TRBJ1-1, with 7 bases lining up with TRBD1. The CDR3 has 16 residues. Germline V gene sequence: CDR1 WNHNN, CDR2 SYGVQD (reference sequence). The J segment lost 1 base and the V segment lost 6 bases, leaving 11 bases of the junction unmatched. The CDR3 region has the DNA TGCGCCAGCAGCGACCAAAGACCAGGGGGGAACACTGAAGCTTTCTTT. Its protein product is CASSDQRPGGNTEAFF.

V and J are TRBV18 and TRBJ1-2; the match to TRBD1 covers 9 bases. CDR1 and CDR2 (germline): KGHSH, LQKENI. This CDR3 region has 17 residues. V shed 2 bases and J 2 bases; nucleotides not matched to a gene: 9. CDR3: CASSPITGTGTNYGYTF. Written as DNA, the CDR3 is TGTGCCAGCTCACCAATAACCGGGACAGGGACGAACTATGGCTACACCTTC.

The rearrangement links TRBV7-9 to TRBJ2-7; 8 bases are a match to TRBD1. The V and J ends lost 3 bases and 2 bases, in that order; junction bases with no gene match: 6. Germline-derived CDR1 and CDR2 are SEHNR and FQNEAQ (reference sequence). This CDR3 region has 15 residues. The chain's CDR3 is CASSFEQGVAYEQYF. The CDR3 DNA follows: TGTGCCAGCAGCTTTGAACAGGGGGTGGCCTACGAGCAGTACTTC.

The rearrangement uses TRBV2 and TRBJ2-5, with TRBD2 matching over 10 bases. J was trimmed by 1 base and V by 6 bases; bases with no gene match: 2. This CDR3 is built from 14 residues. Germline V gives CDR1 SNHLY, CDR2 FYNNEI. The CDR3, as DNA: TGTGCCAGCAGCCAGCGGGAGGGCCAAGAGACCCAGTACTTC. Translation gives CASSQREGQETQYF. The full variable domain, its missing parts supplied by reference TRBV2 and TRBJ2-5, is EPEVTQTPSHQVTQMGQEVILRCVPISNHLYFYWYRQILGQKVEFLVSFYNNEISEKSEIFDDQFSVERPDGSNFTLKIRSTKLEDSAMYFCASSQREGQETQYFGPGTRLLVL.

CDR3 residues: CASSWGAAEKLFF. CDR3 in DNA: TGTGCCAGCAGTTGGGGCGCGGCTGAAAAACTGTTTTTT. The J gene is TRBJ1-4, the V gene TRBV5-5, with D perhaps TRBD1 (5 bases). Per germline, CDR1 SGHKS and CDR2 YYEKEE (reference sequence). V was clipped by 5 bases and J by 7 bases, with 12 bases between them. This CDR3 has 13 residues.

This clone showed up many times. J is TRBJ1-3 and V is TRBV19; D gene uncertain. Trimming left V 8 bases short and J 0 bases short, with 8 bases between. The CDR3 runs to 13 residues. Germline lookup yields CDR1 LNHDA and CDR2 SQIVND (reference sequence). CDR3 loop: CASAGFSGNTIYF. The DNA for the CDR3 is TGTGCCAGTGCAGGCTTCTCTGGAAACACCATATATTTT. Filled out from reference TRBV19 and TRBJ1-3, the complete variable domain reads DGGITQSPKYLFRKEGQNVTLSCEQNLNHDAMYWYRQDPGQGLRLIYYSQIVNDFQKGDIAEGYSVSREKKESFPLTVTSAQKNPTAFYLCASAGFSGNTIYFGEGSWLTVV.

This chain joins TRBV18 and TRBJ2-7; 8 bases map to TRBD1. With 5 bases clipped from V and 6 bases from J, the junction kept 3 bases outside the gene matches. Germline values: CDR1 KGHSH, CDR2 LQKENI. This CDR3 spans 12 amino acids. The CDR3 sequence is CASSAGQGEQYF. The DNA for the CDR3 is TGTGCCAGCTCAGCTGGACAGGGCGAGCAGTACTTC.

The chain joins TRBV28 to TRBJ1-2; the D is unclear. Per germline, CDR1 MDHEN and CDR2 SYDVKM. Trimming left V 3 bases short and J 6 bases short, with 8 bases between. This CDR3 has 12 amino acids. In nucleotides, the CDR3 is TGTGCCAGCAGTTTGCTCGGGGATGGCTACACCTTC. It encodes CASSLLGDGYTF.

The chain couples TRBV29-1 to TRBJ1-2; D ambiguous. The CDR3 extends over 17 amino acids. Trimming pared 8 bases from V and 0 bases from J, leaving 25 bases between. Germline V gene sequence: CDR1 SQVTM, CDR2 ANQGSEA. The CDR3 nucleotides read TGCAGCCCCAGCCTCAGCAAGCGTGCCACCTCTAACTATGGCTACACCTTC. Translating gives CSPSLSKRATSNYGYTF.

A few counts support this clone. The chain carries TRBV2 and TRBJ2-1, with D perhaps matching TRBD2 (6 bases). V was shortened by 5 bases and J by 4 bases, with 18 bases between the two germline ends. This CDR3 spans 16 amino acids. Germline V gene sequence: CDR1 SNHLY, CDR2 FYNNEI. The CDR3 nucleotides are TGTGCCAGCAGTTACCTGACTAGTCCAGATTACAATGAGCAGTTCTTC. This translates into CASSYLTSPDYNEQFF. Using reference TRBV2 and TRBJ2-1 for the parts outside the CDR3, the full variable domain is EPEVTQTPSHQVTQMGQEVILRCVPISNHLYFYWYRQILGQKVEFLVSFYNNEISEKSEIFDDQFSVERPDGSNFTLKIRSTKLEDSAMYFCASSYLTSPDYNEQFFGPGTRLTVL.

The CDR3 sequence is CASSRGQGVIQPQHF. DNA for the CDR3: TGTGCCAGCAGCAGAGGACAGGGGGTAATCCAGCCCCAGCATTTT. The genes are TRBV28 and TRBJ1-5, with 10 bases fitting TRBD1. This CDR3 contains 15 residues. The junction had 9 bases not matched to a gene; V was cut back by 6 bases and J by 7 bases. Germline CDR1 reads MDHEN; CDR2 reads SYDVKM.

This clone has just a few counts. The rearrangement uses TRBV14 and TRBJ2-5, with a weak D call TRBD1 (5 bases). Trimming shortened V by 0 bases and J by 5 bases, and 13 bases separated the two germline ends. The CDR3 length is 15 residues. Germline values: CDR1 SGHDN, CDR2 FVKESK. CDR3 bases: TGTGCCAGCAGCCAAGACAGGGCCCTGGGGGAGACCCAGTACTTC. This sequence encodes CASSQDRALGETQYF.

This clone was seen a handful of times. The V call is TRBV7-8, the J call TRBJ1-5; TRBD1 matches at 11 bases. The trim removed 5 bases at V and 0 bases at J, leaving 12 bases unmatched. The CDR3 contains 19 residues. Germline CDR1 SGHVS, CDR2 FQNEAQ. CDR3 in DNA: TGTGCCAGCAGCCCCCAGGGGGGGGACAGGGGGTATAGCAATCAGCCCCAGCATTTT. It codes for CASSPQGGDRGYSNQPQHF.

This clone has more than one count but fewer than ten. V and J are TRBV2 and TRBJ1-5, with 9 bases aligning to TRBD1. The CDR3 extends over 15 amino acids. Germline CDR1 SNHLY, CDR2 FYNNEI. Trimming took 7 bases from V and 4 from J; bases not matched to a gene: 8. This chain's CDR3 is CASNLRDRANQPQHF. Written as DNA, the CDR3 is TGTGCCAGCAACCTCCGGGACAGGGCGAATCAGCCCCAGCATTTT.

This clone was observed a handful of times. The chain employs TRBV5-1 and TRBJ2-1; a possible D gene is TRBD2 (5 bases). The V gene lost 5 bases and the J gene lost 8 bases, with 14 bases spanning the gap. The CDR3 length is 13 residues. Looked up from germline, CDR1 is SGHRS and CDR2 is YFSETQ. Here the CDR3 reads CASRSMGDDEQFF. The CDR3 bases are TGCGCCAGCAGGTCCATGGGAGATGATGAGCAGTTCTTC.

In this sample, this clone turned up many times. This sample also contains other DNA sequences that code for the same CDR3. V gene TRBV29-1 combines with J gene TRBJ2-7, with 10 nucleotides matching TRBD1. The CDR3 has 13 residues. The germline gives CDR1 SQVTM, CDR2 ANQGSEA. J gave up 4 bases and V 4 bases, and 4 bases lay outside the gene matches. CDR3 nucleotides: TGCAGCGTTGGCCGGGACAGGGGATACGAGCAGTACTTC. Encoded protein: CSVGRDRGYEQYF.

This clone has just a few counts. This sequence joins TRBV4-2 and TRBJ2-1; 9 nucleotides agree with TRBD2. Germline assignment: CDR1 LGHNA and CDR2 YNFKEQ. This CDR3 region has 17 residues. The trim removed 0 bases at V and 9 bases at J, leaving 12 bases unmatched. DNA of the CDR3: TGTGCCAGCAGCCAAGATCCGGCGGGAGGGCCATACGGTGAGCAGTTCTTC. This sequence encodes CASSQDPAGGPYGEQFF.

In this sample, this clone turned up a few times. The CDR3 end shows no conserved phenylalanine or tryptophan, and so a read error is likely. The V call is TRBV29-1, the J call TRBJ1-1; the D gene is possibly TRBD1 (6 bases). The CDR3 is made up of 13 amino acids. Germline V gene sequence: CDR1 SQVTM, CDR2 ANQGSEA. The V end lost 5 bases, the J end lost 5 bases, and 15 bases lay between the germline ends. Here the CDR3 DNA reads TGCAGCGTTTCTTGGGGACACGCAACTGAAGCTTTCGTT. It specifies CSVSWGHATEAFV.

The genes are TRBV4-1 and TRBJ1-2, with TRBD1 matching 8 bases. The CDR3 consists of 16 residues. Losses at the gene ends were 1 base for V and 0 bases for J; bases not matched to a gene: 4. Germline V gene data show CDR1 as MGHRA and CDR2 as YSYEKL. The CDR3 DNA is TGCGCCAGCAGCCAAGCCGGGACAGGCGCTAACTATGGCTACACCTTC. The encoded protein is CASSQAGTGANYGYTF.

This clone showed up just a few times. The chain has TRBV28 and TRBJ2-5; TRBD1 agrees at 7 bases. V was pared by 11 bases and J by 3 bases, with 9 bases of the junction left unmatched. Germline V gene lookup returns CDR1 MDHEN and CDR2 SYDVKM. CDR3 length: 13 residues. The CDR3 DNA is TGTGCCGTGTCCGGGACAGATGAAGAGACCCAGTACTTC. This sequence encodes CAVSGTDEETQYF. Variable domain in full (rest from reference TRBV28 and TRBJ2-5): DVKVTQSSRYLVKRTGEKVFLECVQDMDHENMFWYRQDPGLGLRLIYFSYDVKMKEKGDIPEGYSVSREKKERFSLILESASTNQTSMYLCAVSGTDEETQYFGPGTRLLVL.

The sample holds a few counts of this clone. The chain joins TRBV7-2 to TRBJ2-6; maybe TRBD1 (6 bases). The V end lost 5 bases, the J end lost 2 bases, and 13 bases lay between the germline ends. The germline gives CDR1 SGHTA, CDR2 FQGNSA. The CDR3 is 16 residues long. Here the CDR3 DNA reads TGTGCCAGCAGCCTCGGACAGTCCCCTGGGGCCAACGTCCTGACTTTC. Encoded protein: CASSLGQSPGANVLTF.

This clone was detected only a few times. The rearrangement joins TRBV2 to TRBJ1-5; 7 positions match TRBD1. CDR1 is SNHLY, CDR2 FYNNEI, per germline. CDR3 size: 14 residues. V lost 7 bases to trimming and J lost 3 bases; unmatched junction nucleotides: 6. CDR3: CASTSGQHNQPQHF. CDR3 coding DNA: TGTGCCAGCACTTCGGGACAGCACAATCAGCCCCAGCATTTT. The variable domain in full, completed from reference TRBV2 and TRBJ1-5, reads EPEVTQTPSHQVTQMGQEVILRCVPISNHLYFYWYRQILGQKVEFLVSFYNNEISEKSEIFDDQFSVERPDGSNFTLKIRSTKLEDSAMYFCASTSGQHNQPQHFGDGTRLSIL.

The CDR3 DNA is TGTGCAAGTCGCTTAGAGGACAGGGATGTCCCCGTCTATAGCAATCAGCCCCAGCATTTT. It specifies CASRLEDRDVPVYSNQPQHF. J is TRBJ1-5 and V is TRBV12-2; the DNA was not used to check the table's D call, TRBD1. TRBV12-2 is flagged as a pseudogene. This CDR3 spans 20 amino acids.

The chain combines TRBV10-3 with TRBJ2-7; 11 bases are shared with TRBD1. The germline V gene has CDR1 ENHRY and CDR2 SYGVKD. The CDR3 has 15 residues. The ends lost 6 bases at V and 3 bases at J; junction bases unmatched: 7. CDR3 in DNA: TGTGCCATCAGCGACCGGGACAGGGGGTACTACGAGCAGTACTTC. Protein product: CAISDRDRGYYEQYF.

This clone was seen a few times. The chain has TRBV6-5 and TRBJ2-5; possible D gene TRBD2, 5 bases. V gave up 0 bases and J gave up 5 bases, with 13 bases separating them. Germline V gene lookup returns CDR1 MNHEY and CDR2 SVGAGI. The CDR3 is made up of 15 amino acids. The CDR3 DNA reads TGTGCCAGCAGTTACTCCCCCGCGGGCAGGGAGACCCAGTACTTC. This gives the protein CASSYSPAGRETQYF.

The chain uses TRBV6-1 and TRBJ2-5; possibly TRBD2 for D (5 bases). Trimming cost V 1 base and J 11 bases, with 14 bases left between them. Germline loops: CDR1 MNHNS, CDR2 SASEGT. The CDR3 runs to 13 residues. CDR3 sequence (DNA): TGTGCCAGCAGTGAAGTAAAAGGGTCGGGGCAGTACTTC. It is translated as CASSEVKGSGQYF.

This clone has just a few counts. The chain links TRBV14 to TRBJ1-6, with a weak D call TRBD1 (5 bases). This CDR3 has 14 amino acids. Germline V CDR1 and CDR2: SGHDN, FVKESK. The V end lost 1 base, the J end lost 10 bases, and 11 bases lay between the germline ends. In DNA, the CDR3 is TGTGCCAGCAGCCAAGCCCAGGGCGTGTCACCCCTCCACTTT. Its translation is CASSQAQGVSPLHF.

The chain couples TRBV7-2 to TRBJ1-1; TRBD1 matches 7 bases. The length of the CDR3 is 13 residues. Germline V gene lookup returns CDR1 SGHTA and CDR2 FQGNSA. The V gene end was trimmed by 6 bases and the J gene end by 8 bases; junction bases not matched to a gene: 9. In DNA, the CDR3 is TGTGCCAGCAGATCAACAGGACAGGCCGAAGCTTTCTTT. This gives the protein CASRSTGQAEAFF.